The next 7 T cell receptor beta chains were all read from a single sample in a study of blood T cell repertoires in COVID-19. Data came from immunoSEQ multiplex PCR; TCRdb stores just in-frame clones and leaves some out. The top ten clones hold approximately 4% of a sample with a few hundred thousand clones, 85% to 90% of them seen once. The sequenced sample was peripheral blood. Receptors were obtained from a man aged 18 to 30 with active or convalescent COVID-19.

The DNA of the CDR3 is TGTGCTAGTGGTTTGGGGACAGCCTCTGGAAACACCATATATTTT. Translating gives CASGLGTASGNTIYF. V gene TRBV12-5 combines with J gene TRBJ1-3; perhaps TRBD1 as D (6 bases). Trimming removed 1 base from V and 0 bases from J, with 7 bases in between. Germline V lookup: CDR1 LGHNT, CDR2 FRNRAP. The CDR3 covers 15 residues.

The chain uses TRBV6-5 and TRBJ2-1; TRBD2 aligns across 8 bases. Germline lookup yields CDR1 MNHEY and CDR2 SVGAGI. The CDR3 loop spans 13 amino acids. Germline trimming cut 6 bases from V and 7 bases from J; bases unmatched to any gene: 5. Here the CDR3 reads CASRLGLENEQFF. Here the CDR3 DNA reads TGTGCCAGCAGATTGGGACTAGAAAATGAGCAGTTCTTC.

The chain has TRBV30 and TRBJ2-3, with TRBD2 identical over 14 bases. The V gene end was trimmed by 1 base and the J gene end by 5 bases; junction bases not matched to a gene: 17. The CDR3 loop spans 20 amino acids. Germline loops: CDR1 GTSNPN, CDR2 SVGIG (reference sequence). The CDR3 loop is CAWSGGSTSGRARGGDTQYF. The CDR3 nucleotides read TGTGCCTGGAGTGGTGGGTCGACTAGCGGGAGGGCCAGGGGTGGAGATACGCAGTATTTT.

The V gene is TRBV10-1, the J gene TRBJ1-6; 7 bases agree with TRBD1. Losses at the gene ends were 5 bases for V and 7 bases for J; bases not matched to a gene: 5. This CDR3 spans 14 amino acids. CDR1 is WNHNN and CDR2 is SYGVQD in the germline V gene (reference sequence). CDR3 sequence reads: CASSPTGTNSPLHF. CDR3 nucleotide sequence: TGCGCCAGCAGTCCGACAGGGACGAATTCACCCCTCCACTTT.

The rearrangement links TRBV5-4 to TRBJ2-7; the D gene is possibly TRBD2 (5 bases). In germline, CDR1 is SGHNT, CDR2 YYREEE (reference sequence). V was cut by 10 bases and J by 0 bases, with 17 bases left in between. The length of the CDR3 is 14 residues. CDR3 amino acids: CASSGRGTSYEQYF. The CDR3 DNA sequence: TGTGCCTCGTCCGGTCGGGGAACCTCCTACGAGCAGTACTTC.

The CDR3 spells CSTDSYTEAFF. The CDR3 DNA reads TGCAGCACGGACAGTTACACTGAAGCTTTCTTT. The chain couples TRBV29-1 to TRBJ1-1, with D possibly TRBD1 on 6 matching bases. The CDR3 contains 11 residues. Trimming left V 8 bases short and J 3 bases short, with 10 bases between. The V gene's germline CDR1 is SQVTM and CDR2 ANQGSEA.

The CDR3 nucleotides are TGCAGTGCTACCGCGGAGACCCAGTACTTC. It translates to CSATAETQYF. The genes are TRBV20-1 and TRBJ2-5; D gene unclear. This CDR3 is built from 10 residues. Deletions cut 4 bases from V and 5 bases from J, with 5 bases between. Germline V gene lookup returns CDR1 DFQATT and CDR2 SNEGSKA (reference sequence).